Sequencing of this T cell receptor beta chain was carried out in a study of cytomegalovirus exposure and HLA in healthy donors. 60 Vbeta and 13 Jbeta primers were used in PCR. Using immunoSEQ multiplex PCR, the repertoire was profiled, and TCRdb retains in-frame clones only, with some absent. This sample carries approximately 130,000 clones, with roughly 2% going to the ten biggest clones. V lost 4 bases, J lost 4 bases, and 7 bases stayed unmatched. Germline-derived CDR1 and CDR2 are SGHNT and YYREEE (reference sequence). The CDR3 runs to 15 residues. J is TRBJ1-1 and V is TRBV5-4; 10 nucleotides match TRBD1. Source material: PBMCs. This receptor was taken from an older woman in good health and CMV-seronegative. The CDR3 DNA reads as TGTGCCAGCAGCCCGAAGACAGGGGGCCGCACTGAAGCTTTCTTT. This gives the protein CASSPKTGGRTEAFF. Using reference TRBV5-4 and TRBJ1-1 for the parts outside the CDR3, the full variable domain is ETGVTQSPTHLIKTRGQQVTLRCSSQSGHNTVSWYQQALGQGPQFIFQYYREEENGRGNFPPRFSGLQFPNYSSELNVNALELDDSALYLCASSPKTGGRTEAFFGQGTRLTVV.